Listed below are T cell receptor beta chains from one sample, sequenced in a study of response to subunit inactivated influenza vaccine. One entry per CDR3 protein, called by TCRdb with MiXCR from the RT-PCR reads. The sample has 500,000 to 600,000 distinct CDR3 sequences; more than 15% are singletons. Sequenced material: CD4+ T cells sorted from PBMCs, taken roughly 24 months after vaccination. These receptors came from a man between 50 and 69 years old who received an inactivated influenza vaccine. Both conserved end residues are part of each CDR3. The D gene is left open where the match is weak. Size values are once, few and many counts, or a class for expanded clones, and some rows have none.

v_call	clone_size	j_call	d_call	cdr3_nt	cdr3_aa
TRBV7-6	-	TRBJ2-7	-	TGTGCCAGCAGCCCGTATACCGGGACACCAGGCGAGCAGTACTTC	CASSPYTGTPGEQYF
TRBV6-5	-	TRBJ2-7	TRBD1	TGTGCCAGCAGTTACGGGGCGTCGGGACAGGGTAACGAGCAGTACTTC	CASSYGASGQGNEQYF
TRBV29-1	once	TRBJ2-5	-	TGCAGCGTTGCAGGGGTGCACCAAGAGACCCAGTACTTC	CSVAGVHQETQYF
TRBV29-1	few	TRBJ1-5	-	TGCAGCGTTATCGACAGCCCCAATCAGCCCCAGCATTTT	CSVIDSPNQPQHF
TRBV12-5	few	TRBJ2-1	-	TGTGCTAGTGGTCCTCCTTTTGGTGAGCAGTTCTTC	CASGPPFGEQFF
TRBV7-2	many	TRBJ1-2	-	TGTGCCAGCAGCTTAGCGCTAGGGGGGGACTATGGCTACACCTTC	CASSLALGGDYGYTF
TRBV9	many	TRBJ2-5	-	TGTGCCAGCAGCGTAGTTTACGGGGCCCAGGAGACCCAGTACTTC	CASSVVYGAQETQYF
TRBV12-3/TRBV12-4	few	TRBJ2-3	TRBD1	TGTGCCAGCAGTCTAGGGACAGGGGGGAAAGATACGCAGTATTTT	CASSLGTGGKDTQYF
TRBV10-3	few	TRBJ2-1	-	TGTGCCACCCGGAGGCCAGGGGGGGTTGGGGATGAGCAGTTCTTC	CATRRPGGVGDEQFF
TRBV20-1	many	TRBJ1-2	TRBD1	TGCAGTGCTATCCTACGGACAGGGAGCTATGGCTACACCTTC	CSAILRTGSYGYTF
TRBV10-3	-	TRBJ2-5	-	TGTGCCATCAGTGAGCCGCGGGAGACCCAGTACTTC	CAISEPRETQYF
TRBV7-2	-	TRBJ2-1	TRBD2	TGTGCCAGCAGCGAGCCGGGGGGCTACAATGAGCAGTTCTTC	CASSEPGGYNEQFF
TRBV10-3	-	TRBJ2-1	TRBD1	TGTGCCACGACGGGACAGGGGAAGTACAATGAGCAGTTCTTC	CATTGQGKYNEQFF
TRBV5-1	-	TRBJ2-2	-	TGCGCCAGCAGCTTAAGGGTGCCCGGGGAGCTGTTTTTT	CASSLRVPGELFF
TRBV4-1	many	TRBJ2-2	-	TGCGCCAGCAGCCAAGAATCGGGGCTCCCGACCGGGGAGCTGTTTTTT	CASSQESGLPTGELFF
TRBV7-2	-	TRBJ2-1	-	TGTGCCAGCAGCTTGGCGACTACGTACCATGAGCAGTTCTTC	CASSLATTYHEQFF